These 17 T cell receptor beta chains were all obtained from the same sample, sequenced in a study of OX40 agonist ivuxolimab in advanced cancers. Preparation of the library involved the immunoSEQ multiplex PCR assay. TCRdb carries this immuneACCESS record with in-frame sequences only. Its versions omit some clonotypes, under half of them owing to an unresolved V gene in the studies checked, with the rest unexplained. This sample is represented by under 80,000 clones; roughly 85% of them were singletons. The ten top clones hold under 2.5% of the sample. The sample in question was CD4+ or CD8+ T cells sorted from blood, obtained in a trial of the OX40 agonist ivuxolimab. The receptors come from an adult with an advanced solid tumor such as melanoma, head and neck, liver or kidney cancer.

The CDR3 sequence is CAWSVGTSGGQETQYF. For the CDR3, the DNA is TGTGCCTGGAGTGTAGGGACTAGCGGGGGTCAAGAGACCCAGTACTTC. This rearrangement joins TRBV30 to TRBJ2-5; 14 nucleotides line up with TRBD2. CDR1 and CDR2 from the germline V gene are GTSNPN and SVGIG (reference sequence). The CDR3 contains 16 residues. J was trimmed by 2 bases and V by 0 bases; bases with no gene match: 2.

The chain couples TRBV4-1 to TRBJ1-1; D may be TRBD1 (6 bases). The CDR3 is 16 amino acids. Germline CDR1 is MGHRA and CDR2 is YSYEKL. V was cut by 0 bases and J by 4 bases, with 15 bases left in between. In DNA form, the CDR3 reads TGCGCCAGCAGCCAAGATTACGCCAGGGGAGGCACTGAAGCTTTCTTT. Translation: CASSQDYARGGTEAFF.

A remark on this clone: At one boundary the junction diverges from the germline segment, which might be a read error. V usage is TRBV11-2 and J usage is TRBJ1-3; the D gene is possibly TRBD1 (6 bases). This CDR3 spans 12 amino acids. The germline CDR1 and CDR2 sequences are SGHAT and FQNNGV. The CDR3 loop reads CAGRGGGNTIYF. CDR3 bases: TGTGCCGGCAGGGGAGGTGGAAACACCATATATTTT.

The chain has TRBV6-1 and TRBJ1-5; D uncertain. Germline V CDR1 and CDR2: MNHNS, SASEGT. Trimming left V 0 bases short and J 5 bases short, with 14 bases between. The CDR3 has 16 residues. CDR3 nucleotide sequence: TGTGCCAGCAGTGAAGCGGCTTTACGGTTGGATCAGCCCCAGCATTTT. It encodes CASSEAALRLDQPQHF.

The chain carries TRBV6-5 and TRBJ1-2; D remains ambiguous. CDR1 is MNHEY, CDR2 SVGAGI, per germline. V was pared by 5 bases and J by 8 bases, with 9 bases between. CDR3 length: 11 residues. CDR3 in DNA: TGTGCCAGCAGTGCAGGAAGGGGCTACACCTTC. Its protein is CASSAGRGYTF.

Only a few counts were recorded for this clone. CDR3 region: CASSSDSNQPQHF. DNA of the CDR3: TGTGCCAGCAGCTCGGACAGCAATCAGCCCCAGCATTTT. The J gene is TRBJ1-5, the V gene TRBV7-9; unclear D gene. Between the trimmed V and J ends, which lost 4 bases and 1 base, there was a span of 5 bases. Germline CDR1 SEHNR, CDR2 FQNEAQ (reference sequence). The CDR3 is 13 amino acids.

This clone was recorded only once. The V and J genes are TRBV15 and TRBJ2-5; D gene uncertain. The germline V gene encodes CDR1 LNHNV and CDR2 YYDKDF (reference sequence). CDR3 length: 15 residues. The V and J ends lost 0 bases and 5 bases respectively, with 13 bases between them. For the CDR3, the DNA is TGTGCCACCAGCAGAGATCGTACGGGCCGTGAGACCCAGTACTTC. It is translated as CATSRDRTGRETQYF.

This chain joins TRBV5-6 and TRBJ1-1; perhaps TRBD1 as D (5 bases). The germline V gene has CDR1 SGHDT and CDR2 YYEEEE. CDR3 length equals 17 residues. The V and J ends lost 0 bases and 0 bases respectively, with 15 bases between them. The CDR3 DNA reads TGTGCCAGCAGCTTGGGGGGGAGCCGGGGTTTGAACACTGAAGCTTTCTTT. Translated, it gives CASSLGGSRGLNTEAFF.

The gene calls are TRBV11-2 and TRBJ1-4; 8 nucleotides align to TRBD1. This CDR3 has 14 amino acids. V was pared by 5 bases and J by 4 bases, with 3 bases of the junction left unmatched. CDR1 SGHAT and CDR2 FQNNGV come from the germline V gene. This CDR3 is CASSTGQGNEKLFF. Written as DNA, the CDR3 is TGTGCCAGCAGCACAGGACAGGGTAATGAAAAACTGTTTTTT. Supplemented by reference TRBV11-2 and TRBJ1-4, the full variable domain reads EAGVAQSPRYKIIEKRQSVAFWCNPISGHATLYWYQQILGQGPKLLIQFQNNGVVDDSQLPKDRFSAERLKGVDSTLKIQPAKLEDSAVYLCASSTGQGNEKLFFGSGTQLSVL.

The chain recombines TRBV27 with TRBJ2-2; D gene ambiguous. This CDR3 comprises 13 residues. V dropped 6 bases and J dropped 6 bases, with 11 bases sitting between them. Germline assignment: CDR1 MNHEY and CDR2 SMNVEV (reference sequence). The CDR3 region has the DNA TGTGCCAGCAGGGCGGCCGGGCCCGGGGAGCTGTTTTTT. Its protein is CASRAAGPGELFF.

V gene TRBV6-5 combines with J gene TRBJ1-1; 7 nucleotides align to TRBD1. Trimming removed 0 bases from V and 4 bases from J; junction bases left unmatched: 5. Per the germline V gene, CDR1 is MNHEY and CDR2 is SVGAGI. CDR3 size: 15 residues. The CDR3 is CASSYSKGAGTEAFF. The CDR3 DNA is TGTGCCAGCAGTTACTCCAAGGGGGCTGGCACTGAAGCTTTCTTT.

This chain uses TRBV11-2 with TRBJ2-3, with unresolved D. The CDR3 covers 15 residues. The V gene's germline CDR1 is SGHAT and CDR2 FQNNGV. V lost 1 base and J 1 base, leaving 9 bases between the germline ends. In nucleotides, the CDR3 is TGTGCCAGCAGCTTAGCCCCAGGTCGCACAGATACGCAGTATTTT. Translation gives CASSLAPGRTDTQYF.

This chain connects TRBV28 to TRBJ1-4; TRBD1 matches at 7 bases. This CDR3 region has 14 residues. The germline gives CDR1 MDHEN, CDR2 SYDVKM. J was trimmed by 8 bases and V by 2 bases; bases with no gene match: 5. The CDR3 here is CASSLRGLYEKLFF. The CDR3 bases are TGTGCCAGCAGTTTAAGGGGGCTCTACGAAAAACTGTTTTTT.

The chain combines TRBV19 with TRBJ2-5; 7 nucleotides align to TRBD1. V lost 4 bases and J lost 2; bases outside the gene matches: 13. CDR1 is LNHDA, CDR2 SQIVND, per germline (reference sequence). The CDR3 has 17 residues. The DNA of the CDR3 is TGTGCCAGTAGTAGACATGGGGTGGACAGGTTACAAGAGACCCAGTACTTC. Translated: CASSRHGVDRLQETQYF.

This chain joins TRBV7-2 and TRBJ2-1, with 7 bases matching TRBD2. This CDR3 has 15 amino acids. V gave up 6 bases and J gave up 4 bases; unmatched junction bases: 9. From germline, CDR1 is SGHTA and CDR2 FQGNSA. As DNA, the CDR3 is TGTGCCAGCAGGCCGACAGCGGGGAAATACAATGAGCAGTTCTTC. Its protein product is CASRPTAGKYNEQFF.

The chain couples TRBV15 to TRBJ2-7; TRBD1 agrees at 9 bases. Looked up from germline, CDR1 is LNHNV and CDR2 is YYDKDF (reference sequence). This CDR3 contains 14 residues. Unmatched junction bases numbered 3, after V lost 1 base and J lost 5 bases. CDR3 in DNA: TGTGCCACCAGCAGAGTAGGGACAGGGAACGAGCAGTACTTC. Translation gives CATSRVGTGNEQYF.

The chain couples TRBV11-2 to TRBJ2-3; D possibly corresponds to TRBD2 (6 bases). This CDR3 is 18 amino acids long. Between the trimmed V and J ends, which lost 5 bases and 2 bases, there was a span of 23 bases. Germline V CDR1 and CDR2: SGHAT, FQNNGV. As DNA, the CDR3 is TGTGCCAGCAGCCCCGCGGCCCAACTAGCCACTATCACAGATACGCAGTATTTT. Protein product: CASSPAAQLATITDTQYF.